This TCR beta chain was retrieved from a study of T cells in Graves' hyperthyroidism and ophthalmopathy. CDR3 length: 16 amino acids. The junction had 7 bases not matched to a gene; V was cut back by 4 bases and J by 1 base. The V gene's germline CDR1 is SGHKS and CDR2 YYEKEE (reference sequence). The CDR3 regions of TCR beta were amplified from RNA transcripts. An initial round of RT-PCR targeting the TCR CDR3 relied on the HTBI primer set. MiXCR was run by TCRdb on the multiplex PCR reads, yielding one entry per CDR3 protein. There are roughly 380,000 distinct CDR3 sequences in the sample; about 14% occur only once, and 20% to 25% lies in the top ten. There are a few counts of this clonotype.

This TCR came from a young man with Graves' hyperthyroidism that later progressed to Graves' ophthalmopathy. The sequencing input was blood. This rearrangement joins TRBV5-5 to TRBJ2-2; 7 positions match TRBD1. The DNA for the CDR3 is TGTGCCAGCAGCGTTGGCCGGGACAGGAACACCGGGGAGCTGTTTTTT. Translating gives CASSVGRDRNTGELFF.